This is a list of T cell receptor beta chains from one sample in a study of brain T cells in children with intractable seizures. Libraries were prepared by immunoSEQ multiplex PCR; TCRdb keeps only in-frame clonotypes and omits some of them. The profile covers around 44,000 clones, with around 90% appearing a single time and around 5.9% taken by the ten largest. Sequencing was performed on peripheral blood, taken at surgery. Every receptor here comes from a girl aged 2-10 years with tuberous sclerosis and intractable seizures. The CDR3 runs from the conserved cysteine through the conserved F or W. The order of the fields is J gene, D gene, V gene, CDR3 protein. A D gene is named only where the DNA matches it firmly.

TRBJ1-2 | - | TRBV6-4 | CASRVRDGNYGYTF
TRBJ1-2 | TRBD1 | TRBV14 | CASSQDRAYGYTF
TRBJ1-4 | - | TRBV6-5 | CASSLLLGEKLFF
TRBJ2-3 | - | TRBV4-2 | CASSQFSTSATDTQYF
TRBJ2-1 | - | TRBV5-8 | CASSLRVSSYNEQFF
TRBJ1-5 | TRBD1 | TRBV5-1 | CASSLFGQGNQPQHF
TRBJ2-3 | TRBD1 | TRBV18 | CASSVRDRVVTDTQYF
TRBJ2-3 | - | TRBV7-2 | CASSLWWSSGLHTDTQYF
TRBJ1-2 | - | TRBV3-1/TRBV3-2 | CASSPSNYGYTF
TRBJ2-1 | - | TRBV9 | CASSVEGGAHRLTRYNEQFF
TRBJ1-2 | - | TRBV19 | CASRMGSSYGYTF
TRBJ1-2 | TRBD1 | TRBV18 | CASSPKGANGYTF
TRBJ1-2 | - | TRBV2 | CASSEVGLNYGYTF
TRBJ2-2 | - | TRBV7-8 | CASSSRGLTGELFF
TRBJ2-2 | - | TRBV30 | CASDPRLNTGELFF
TRBJ1-6 | - | TRBV5-1 | CASSLMRPTDSPLHF
TRBJ1-2 | - | TRBV6-5 | CASSSSHGYTF
TRBJ2-5 | TRBD2 | TRBV11-2 | CASSRGLVPQETQYF
TRBJ2-7 | TRBD1 | TRBV2 | CASRPGTASYEQYF
TRBJ1-4 | TRBD1 | TRBV5-1 | CASSLGDRGNEKLFF
TRBJ2-3 | TRBD2 | TRBV20-1 | CSASSILAATTDTQYF
TRBJ2-1 | - | TRBV4-1 | CASSHPWGDSKQFF